The 7 T cell receptor beta chains below all came from one sample that was sequenced in a study of blood T cells in healthy people across ages. Together with a sample-barcoded 5' primer, a J-beta primer mix was included in a second PCR lasting about 7 to 11 cycles. TCRdb used MiXCR to reprocess the 5' RACE reads, holding one entry per CDR3 protein. The sample holds 1 million or so distinct CDR3 sequences, more than 35% seen once. Sequenced sample: blood. These receptor sequences come from a woman in her fifties or sixties in good health.

The chain combines TRBV25-1 with TRBJ2-1, with D unclear. Germline values: CDR1 MGHDK, CDR2 SYGVNS. CDR3 size: 13 residues. V was trimmed by 4 bases and J by 5 bases, leaving 9 bases between them. The DNA for the CDR3 is TGTGCCAGCAGTGTGCGGACCCACAATGAGCAGTTCTTC. Its translation: CASSVRTHNEQFF.

CDR3 region: CASSMTGGLYNEQFF. The CDR3 bases are TGTGCCAGCAGCATGACAGGGGGTTTATACAATGAGCAGTTCTTC. The rearrangement links TRBV7-2 to TRBJ2-1; 9 bases line up with TRBD1. This CDR3 comprises 15 residues. The V gene end was trimmed by 5 bases and the J gene end by 4 bases; junction bases not matched to a gene: 6. Germline V lookup: CDR1 SGHTA, CDR2 FQGNSA.

The gene calls are TRBV2 and TRBJ2-3; 7 bases align to TRBD1. In germline, CDR1 is SNHLY, CDR2 FYNNEI. The CDR3 is 12 amino acids. V shed 1 base and J 12 bases; nucleotides not matched to a gene: 4. The CDR3 DNA reads as TGTGCCAGCAGTGAAGACCGGGACAGACAGTATTTT. The encoded protein is CASSEDRDRQYF.

This clonotype has just a few counts. The chain is built from TRBV7-7 and TRBJ2-5; 7 positions agree with TRBD2. After removal of 1 base from V and 5 bases from J, the junction contained 10 bases not matched to a gene. The CDR3 length is 16 residues. Germline V gene sequence: CDR1 SSHAT, CDR2 FNYEAQ (reference sequence). The CDR3 DNA sequence: TGTGCCAGCAGCTTAGTGGGAGGGAGGTTGTTGGAGACCCAGTACTTC. Its protein product is CASSLVGGRLLETQYF.

The gene calls are TRBV7-9 and TRBJ2-1, with D possibly TRBD1 on 5 matching bases. V shed 3 bases and J shed 4 bases, with 10 bases lying between them. This CDR3 contains 14 residues. The germline V gene encodes CDR1 SEHNR and CDR2 FQNEAQ (reference sequence). CDR3 DNA: TGTGCCAGCAGCTTGACAGTGCAATACAATGAGCAGTTCTTC. Translating it yields CASSLTVQYNEQFF.

The V call is TRBV10-3, the J call TRBJ1-2; possibly TRBD1 for D (5 bases). CDR1 and CDR2 from the germline V gene are ENHRY and SYGVKD. The V end was cut by 3 bases, the J end by 10 bases, with 24 bases between. This CDR3 is built from 16 residues. The CDR3 loop is CAISDPGQRSVGDYTF. The CDR3 DNA sequence: TGTGCCATCAGTGACCCAGGGCAGCGAAGCGTTGGGGACTACACCTTC.

The sample holds a few counts of this clonotype. The rearrangement joins TRBV3-1 to TRBJ2-5; D remains unclear. Germline V gives CDR1 LGHDT, CDR2 YNNKEL (reference sequence). The CDR3 extends over 12 amino acids. V lost 2 bases and J 5 bases, leaving 6 bases between the germline ends. The chain's CDR3 is CASSQIGETQYF. The CDR3 nucleotides are TGTGCCAGCAGCCAAATCGGGGAGACCCAGTACTTC.